This T cell receptor (beta chain) derives from a study of vaccination and CD4 T cells after COVID-19. V gave up 2 bases and J gave up 1 base, with 17 bases separating them. The CDR3 runs 18 residues. The germline CDR1 and CDR2 sequences are SGHTA and FQGTGA. Treatment: approximately nine-day PBMC culture with coronavirus spike peptide pools or control peptides (ViraFEST assay). This clonotype was observed a few times. Its antigen is not identified. Cultured CD4+ T-cell DNA underwent Oncomine TCR Beta short-read sequencing. TCRdb independently ran MiXCR on the PCR reads; one entry per CDR3 protein. The sample contains about 19,000 distinct CDR3 sequences, around a third of which appear only once.

The V call is TRBV7-3, the J call TRBJ2-2; a weak D match, TRBD1 (6 bases). The receptor was derived from a human donor with COVID-19. Sequencing was done on a sample of cultured CD4+ T cells from blood. CDR3 loop: CASSLQGFEQGNTGELFF. Here the CDR3 DNA reads TGTGCCAGCAGCTTACAGGGCTTCGAACAGGGGAACACCGGGGAGCTGTTTTTT.